Reported below is one T cell receptor (beta chain). The sample originates from a study of blood T cell repertoires in COVID-19. As for the study in general: Material from acute and convalescent COVID-19 was sourced from the United States, Italy and Spain. T cells, B-cell-depleted T cells, or PBMCs supplied cDNA or gDNA.

The CDR3 length is 16 residues. Losses at the gene ends were 5 bases for V and 0 bases for J; bases not matched to a gene: 4. Germline V CDR1 and CDR2: SGHTA, FQGNSA. Authors' methods: Nucleated cell counts were estimated from reference gene primer amplification. The repertoire was sequenced with immunoSEQ multiplex PCR; TCRdb's copy has only in-frame clones and lacks some. V and J calls and clone size are as listed in that table; D and trimming were resolved from the DNA. The profile shows approximately 280,000 clones, approximately 91% of them singletons. The sample consisted of peripheral blood. The clonotype was recovered from a woman between 55 and 75 years old with acute or convalescent COVID-19. The rearrangement uses TRBV7-2 and TRBJ2-1; TRBD2 aligns across 10 bases. The CDR3 loop reads CASSRTSGGSYNEQFF. CDR3 bases: TGTGCCAGCAGCCGGACTAGCGGAGGCTCCTACAATGAGCAGTTCTTC.